The following is a T cell receptor beta chain sequence with its context. Its antigen is still unknown. PCR involved 60 Vbeta and 13 Jbeta primers. Assay used: immunoSEQ multiplex PCR; TCRdb lists only in-frame clones, some missing. The sample holds about 210,000 clones. The data derive from a study of cytomegalovirus exposure and HLA in healthy donors. The study's findings and limits: A later analysis found that most CMV-associated TCR beta chains appeared HLA-restricted.

Input material: PBMCs. This sequence originates from a woman in her 30s in good health and CMV-seropositive.

The CDR3, as DNA: TGTGCCAGCACCCCTTTAGCGGGAGCGCACAATGAGCAGTTCTTC. It codes for CASTPLAGAHNEQFF. This sequence joins TRBV6-6 and TRBJ2-1; TRBD2 matches at 9 bases. The CDR3 has 15 residues. The junction had 9 bases not matched to a gene; V was cut back by 7 bases and J by 5 bases. CDR1 MNHNY and CDR2 SVGAGI come from the germline V gene (reference sequence).